What follows describes a single T cell receptor (beta chain). The sample belongs to a study of blood T cell repertoires in COVID-19. Study-level information: In each case, the material was cDNA or gDNA derived from T cells, B-cell-depleted T cells, or PBMCs.

Under the authors' procedure: How many nucleated cells were present was estimated from reference gene primer amplification. TCRdb's copy holds only in-frame clones and misses some; the assay was immunoSEQ multiplex PCR. D and trimming were read from the DNA, whereas the V and J calls and clone size are those reported in that table. The data contain about 49,000 clones, around four fifths of them singletons. Germline-derived CDR1 and CDR2 are MNHEY and SVGAGI. The CDR3 totals 15 residues. V lost 8 bases, J lost 5 bases, and 16 bases lay in between. The origin of this receptor is a woman in her fifties or sixties with acute or convalescent COVID-19. Sequenced input: peripheral blood. The chain has TRBV6-5 and TRBJ1-6; D ambiguous. CDR3 sequence reads: CASRFRKLNNSPLHF. CDR3 bases: TGTGCCAGCCGATTTCGCAAACTTAATAATTCACCCCTCCACTTT.